These 3 T cell receptor beta chains originate from one sample sequenced in a study of T cell repertoires in cytomegalovirus infection. Via MiXCR, TCRdb re-called the reads, giving one row per CDR3 protein. The profile covers about 460,000 distinct CDR3 sequences, with around 11% appearing a single time and 10% taken by the ten largest. The sequenced material came from PBMCs. These receptors all come from a human donor in good health (CMV status not recorded). Some clones in this sample may be carry-over from other donors' samples.

This clonotype was recorded at least ten times. The chain carries TRBV7-3 and TRBJ2-1; 8 positions match TRBD2. The CDR3 length is 16 residues. J was trimmed by 1 base and V by 5 bases; bases with no gene match: 7. Germline CDR1 reads SGHTA; CDR2 reads FQGTGA. CDR3: CASSRGLAGSYNEQFF. The CDR3 DNA is TGTGCCAGCAGCCGCGGACTAGCTGGGTCCTACAATGAGCAGTTCTTC.

This clonotype has a count of ten or more. This chain joins TRBV7-9 and TRBJ1-3; tentatively, D is TRBD1 (5 bases). The V and J ends lost 5 bases and 3 bases respectively, with 14 bases between them. CDR1 SEHNR and CDR2 FQNEAQ come from the germline V gene (reference sequence). CDR3 length equals 15 residues. CDR3 region: CASSLKIRDGNTIYF. The CDR3 nucleotides read TGTGCCAGCAGCCTCAAGATCAGGGATGGAAACACCATATATTTT.

This clonotype showed up just a few times. The CDR3: CSAKLAGGPHEQFF. In DNA, the CDR3 is TGCAGTGCTAAGCTAGCGGGGGGGCCCCATGAGCAGTTCTTC. The rearrangement links TRBV20-1 to TRBJ2-1, with TRBD2 identical over 12 bases. J gave up 8 bases and V 4 bases, and 6 bases lay outside the gene matches. The CDR3 is 14 residues long. The germline V gene encodes CDR1 DFQATT and CDR2 SNEGSKA (reference sequence).